Listed below are T cell receptor beta chains from one sample, sequenced in a study of blood T cell repertoires in COVID-19. Libraries were prepared by immunoSEQ multiplex PCR; TCRdb keeps only in-frame clonotypes and omits some of them. The table lists about 240,000 clones, approximately 86% of them singletons. The sequenced material came from peripheral blood. Receptors were obtained from a woman in her 70s with active or convalescent COVID-19. Each CDR3 is given with its conserved first and last residue. The D gene is left open where the match is weak. Some rows mark clone size as missing; the rest say once, few, many or name a class of expanded clone.

clone_size	v_call	d_call	cdr3_length	j_call	cdr3_aa	cdr3_nt
-	TRBV3-1/TRBV3-2	TRBD1	14	TRBJ2-5	CASSDRVGQETQYF	TGTGCCAGCTCCGACAGGGTGGGTCAAGAGACCCAGTACTTC
few	TRBV6-1	-	14	TRBJ1-2	CASSELLRRGGYTF	TGTGCCAGCAGTGAACTTCTCCGGAGGGGTGGCTACACCTTC
few	TRBV7-3	-	17	TRBJ1-1	CASSSWDTRWEGTEAFF	TGTGCCAGCAGCTCCTGGGACACCCGTTGGGAGGGCACTGAAGCTTTCTTT
-	TRBV5-8	TRBD2	18	TRBJ2-1	CASSLAALAGAEYNEQFF	TGTGCCAGCAGCTTGGCCGCTCTAGCGGGGGCGGAATACAATGAGCAGTTCTTC
-	TRBV10-3	-	15	TRBJ1-5	CASGTDSVPNQPQHF	TGTGCCAGCGGTACAGACAGTGTCCCTAATCAGCCCCAGCATTTT
-	TRBV12-3/TRBV12-4	TRBD2	13	TRBJ2-4	CASSSREGNIQYF	TGTGCCAGCAGTTCCCGGGAGGGGAACATTCAGTACTTC
few	TRBV2	-	18	TRBJ1-3	CASRRSYAGAGPGNTIYF	TGTGCCAGCAGGAGGTCATACGCGGGAGCCGGCCCAGGAAACACCATATATTTT
few	TRBV19	-	15	TRBJ1-5	CASTGREEVDQPQHF	TGTGCCAGTACCGGCCGGGAAGAGGTGGATCAGCCCCAGCATTTT
-	TRBV19	-	14	TRBJ1-6	CASKRGDDNSPLHF	TGTGCCAGTAAGCGGGGCGACGATAATTCACCCCTCCACTTT
few	TRBV9	-	16	TRBJ1-3	CASSAEADISGNTIYF	TGTGCCAGCAGCGCAGAGGCAGATATCTCTGGAAACACCATATATTTT
once	TRBV10-1	-	13	TRBJ1-1	CASSRVGGPQAFF	TGCGCCAGCAGCCGAGTGGGGGGACCACAAGCTTTCTTT
-	TRBV7-9	-	13	TRBJ2-7	CASSFTTDYEQYF	TGTGCCAGCAGCTTTACGACAGACTACGAGCAGTACTTC
-	TRBV12-3/TRBV12-4	-	13	TRBJ1-2	CASSQLSNYGYTF	TGTGCCAGCAGTCAACTTTCTAACTATGGCTACACCTTC
-	TRBV2	-	14	TRBJ1-2	CASRVVANSYGYTF	TGTGCCTCCAGGGTGGTAGCCAATTCTTATGGCTACACCTTC
-	TRBV7-9	-	16	TRBJ1-2	CASSLAQGGNGYGYTF	TGTGCCAGCAGCTTAGCCCAGGGAGGCAATGGCTATGGCTACACCTTC
-	TRBV7-9	TRBD1	14	TRBJ1-6	CASSFGTGDSPLHF	TGTGCCAGCAGTTTCGGGACAGGGGATTCACCCCTCCACTTT
-	TRBV25-1	TRBD1	17	TRBJ1-2	CASSPPTGTGALYGYTF	TGTGCCAGCAGTCCCCCCACTGGGACAGGAGCCCTCTATGGCTACACCTTC